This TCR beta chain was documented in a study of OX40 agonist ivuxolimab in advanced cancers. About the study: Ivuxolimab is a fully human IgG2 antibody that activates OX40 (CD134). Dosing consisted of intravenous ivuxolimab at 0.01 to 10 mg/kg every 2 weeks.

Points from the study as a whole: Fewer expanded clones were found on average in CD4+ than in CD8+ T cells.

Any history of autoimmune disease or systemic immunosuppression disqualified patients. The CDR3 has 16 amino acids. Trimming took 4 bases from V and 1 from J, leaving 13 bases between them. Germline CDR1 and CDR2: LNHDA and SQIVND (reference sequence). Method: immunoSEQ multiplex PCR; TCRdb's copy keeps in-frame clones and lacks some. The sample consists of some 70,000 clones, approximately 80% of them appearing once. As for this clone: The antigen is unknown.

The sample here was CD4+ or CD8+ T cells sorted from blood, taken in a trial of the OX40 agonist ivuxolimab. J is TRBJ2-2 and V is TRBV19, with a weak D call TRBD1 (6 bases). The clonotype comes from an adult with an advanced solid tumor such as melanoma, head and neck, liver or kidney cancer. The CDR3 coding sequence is TGTGCCAGTAGTACCCGGGACACCAAGAACACCGGGGAGCTGTTTTTT. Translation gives CASSTRDTKNTGELFF.